These 24 T cell receptor beta chains share one sample of origin, sequenced in a study of OX40 agonist ivuxolimab in advanced cancers. Some clones are missing from TCRdb's copy, which holds only in-frame ones; the method was immunoSEQ multiplex PCR. This table holds 15,000 to 20,000 clones, 78% found once. Material: CD4+ or CD8+ T cells sorted from blood, obtained in a trial of the OX40 agonist ivuxolimab. All receptors derive from an adult with an advanced solid tumor such as melanoma, head and neck, liver or kidney cancer.

This clone was recorded once. The rearrangement joins TRBV4-1 to TRBJ2-5, with 8 positions matching TRBD1. Germline trimming cut 1 base from V and 4 bases from J; bases unmatched to any gene: 11. Germline V gives CDR1 MGHRA, CDR2 YSYEKL. The CDR3 has 17 residues. The CDR3 region has the DNA TGCGCCAGCAGCCAAGCCCCTTTCTCGGACAGGGCAGAGACCCAGTACTTC. Its translation: CASSQAPFSDRAETQYF.

J is TRBJ1-5 and V is TRBV7-2, with 8 nucleotides matching TRBD1. This CDR3 has 14 amino acids. Looked up from germline, CDR1 is SGHTA and CDR2 is FQGNSA. Unmatched junction bases numbered 5, after V lost 4 bases and J lost 6 bases. CDR3 sequence: CASSWTGQGQPQHF. Written as DNA, the CDR3 is TGTGCCAGCAGCTGGACAGGGCAGGGTCAGCCCCAGCATTTT.

This chain connects TRBV11-2 to TRBJ1-2; 10 bases align to TRBD1. Germline values: CDR1 SGHAT, CDR2 FQNNGV. Trimming at V came to 5 bases and at J to 3 bases, leaving 9 bases not matched to a gene. The CDR3 consists of 16 residues. The CDR3 DNA follows: TGTGCCAGCAGCCAGCTAGGACAGGGGGGGGACTATGGCTACACCTTC. As protein: CASSQLGQGGDYGYTF.

This chain connects TRBV14 to TRBJ2-3; D call uncertain. Looked up from germline, CDR1 is SGHDN and CDR2 is FVKESK. There are 13 residues in the CDR3. The V end was cut by 0 bases, the J end by 6 bases, with 7 bases between. The CDR3 is CASSQDPADTQYF. The DNA of the CDR3 is TGTGCCAGCAGCCAAGATCCCGCGGATACGCAGTATTTT.

The chain joins TRBV6-5 to TRBJ2-7, with D unresolved. Germline CDR1 MNHEY, CDR2 SVGAGI. V lost 6 bases and J lost 1, with 16 bases in between. The CDR3 length is 15 residues. CDR3 residues: CASSPSYPGSYEQYF. The CDR3 DNA is TGTGCCAGCAGCCCATCTTATCCCGGGTCCTACGAGCAGTACTTC.

The sample holds one count of this clone. The rearrangement links TRBV5-8 to TRBJ1-1; D is unclear. The CDR3 has 12 amino acids. The germline V and J ends were trimmed by 3 bases and 5 bases, with 8 bases remaining between them. Germline V gene lookup returns CDR1 SGHTS and CDR2 YDEGEE. The CDR3 is CASSSGDTEAFF. The CDR3 nucleotides read TGTGCCAGCAGCTCCGGGGATACTGAAGCTTTCTTT. The whole variable domain, filled in from reference TRBV5-8 and TRBJ1-1, reads EAGVTQSPTHLIKTRGQQATLRCSPISGHTSVYWYQQALGLGLQFLLWYDEGEERNRGNFPPRFSGRQFPNYSSELNVNALELEDSALYLCASSSGDTEAFFGQGTRLTVV.

The rearrangement uses TRBV6-5 and TRBJ2-1; 7 nucleotides agree with TRBD1. Germline-derived CDR1 and CDR2 are MNHEY and SVGAGI. Trimming took 7 bases from V and 5 from J; bases not matched to a gene: 11. There are 15 residues in the CDR3. The CDR3 coding sequence is TGTGCCAGCAACCCCTTCGGGACAGCGAACAATGAGCAGTTCTTC. It translates to CASNPFGTANNEQFF.

This sequence joins TRBV5-8 and TRBJ1-1, with TRBD1 matching over 9 bases. V trimming: 4 bases; J trimming: 8 bases; junction bases outside the gene matches: 9. The germline V gene encodes CDR1 SGHTS and CDR2 YDEGEE. The CDR3 runs to 14 residues. This CDR3 is CASSRGQGSEEAFF. CDR3 coding DNA: TGTGCCAGCAGCCGCGGACAGGGGAGTGAGGAAGCTTTCTTT.

V and J are TRBV10-1 and TRBJ1-5; D gene ambiguous. V lost 6 bases and J 4 bases, leaving 16 bases between the germline ends. Germline V gene data show CDR1 as WNHNN and CDR2 as SYGVQD (reference sequence). The CDR3 loop spans 15 amino acids. The CDR3 loop reads CASRGRGETNQPQHF. DNA of the CDR3: TGCGCCAGCAGGGGTCGTGGGGAGACGAATCAGCCCCAGCATTTT.

This clone has a single count. The gene calls are TRBV5-1 and TRBJ2-5, with D unclear. TRBJ2-7 matches the DNA end more closely, so the J call is doubtful. The CDR3 extends over 12 amino acids. The germline V gene has CDR1 SGHRS and CDR2 YFSETQ. The CDR3 is CASSLNRDEQYF. The CDR3 DNA sequence: TGCGCCAGCAGCTTGAATAGGGACGAGCAGTACTTC.

V usage is TRBV7-7 and J usage is TRBJ2-3; 13 nucleotides align to TRBD2. This CDR3 contains 16 residues. V lost 5 bases to trimming and J lost 5 bases; unmatched junction nucleotides: 7. Germline V gives CDR1 SSHAT, CDR2 FNYEAQ (reference sequence). The CDR3 nucleotides read TGTGCCAGCAGCAGCGGACTAGCGGGGGTTCAAGATACGCAGTATTTT. This sequence encodes CASSSGLAGVQDTQYF.

The gene calls are TRBV5-1 and TRBJ1-1, with TRBD1 matching 8 bases. Germline assignment: CDR1 SGHRS and CDR2 YFSETQ. The V segment lost 0 bases and the J segment 5 bases; nucleotides outside the gene matches: 12. This CDR3 is built from 17 residues. DNA of the CDR3: TGCGCCAGCAGCTTGGAGCCTCAGGGGGCGAGGGGGACTGAAGCTTTCTTT. It encodes CASSLEPQGARGTEAFF.

This chain connects TRBV27 to TRBJ2-7; D possibly corresponds to TRBD2 (6 bases). V was pared by 5 bases and J by 7 bases, with 18 bases between. Germline loops: CDR1 MNHEY, CDR2 SMNVEV (reference sequence). The CDR3 sequence is 14 residues long. In DNA form, the CDR3 reads TGTGCCAGCAGTCCCGGGACTCACCGAGGGGAGCAGTACTTC. Protein product: CASSPGTHRGEQYF.

V is TRBV7-9 and J is TRBJ2-5; D possibly corresponds to TRBD1 (6 bases). Trimming pared 5 bases from V and 5 bases from J, leaving 18 bases between. Per germline, CDR1 SEHNR and CDR2 FQNEAQ (reference sequence). This CDR3 has 15 amino acids. This CDR3 is CASSIPAGESETQYF. The CDR3 DNA reads TGTGCCAGCAGCATTCCGGCAGGGGAATCGGAGACCCAGTACTTC.

The chain couples TRBV4-3 to TRBJ1-1; TRBD1 might be the D (5 bases). Per germline, CDR1 LGHNA and CDR2 YSLEER. The V end was cut by 0 bases, the J end by 3 bases, with 8 bases between. The CDR3 has 14 residues. Here the CDR3 DNA reads TGCGCCAGCAGCCAAGAAGGGGACGACACTGAAGCTTTCTTT. Protein product: CASSQEGDDTEAFF.

The chain joins TRBV19 to TRBJ1-4; 7 bases line up with TRBD1. CDR3 length equals 15 residues. V was clipped by 0 bases and J by 5 bases; unmatched bases: 3. Germline assignment: CDR1 LNHDA and CDR2 SQIVND (reference sequence). Here the CDR3 DNA reads TGTGCCAGTAGTATAGATGACAGGGAGAATGAAAAACTGTTTTTT. Translation gives CASSIDDRENEKLFF. Combining the CDR3 with reference TRBV19 and TRBJ1-4 gives the whole variable domain DGGITQSPKYLFRKEGQNVTLSCEQNLNHDAMYWYRQDPGQGLRLIYYSQIVNDFQKGDIAEGYSVSREKKESFPLTVTSAQKNPTAFYLCASSIDDRENEKLFFGSGTQLSVL.

This chain uses TRBV27 with TRBJ2-3, with TRBD1 identical over 8 bases. CDR1 is MNHEY, CDR2 SMNVEV, per germline (reference sequence). The CDR3 contains 15 residues. V was pared by 6 bases and J by 3 bases, with 8 bases of the junction left unmatched. CDR3 in DNA: TGTGCCAGCAGACCCAGGGGGCGTGGAACAGATACGCAGTATTTT. It specifies CASRPRGRGTDTQYF.

CDR3 residues: CASSSDDDGYTF. The DNA for the CDR3 is TGTGCCAGCAGCTCGGACGATGATGGCTACACCTTC. This sequence joins TRBV7-9 and TRBJ1-2; D is uncertain. Germline lookup yields CDR1 SEHNR and CDR2 FQNEAQ (reference sequence). The CDR3 covers 12 residues. Trimming stripped 4 bases from V and 6 bases from J, with 9 bases between.

This chain connects TRBV7-8 to TRBJ1-2; D not certain. Trimming took off 10 bases at V and 8 bases at J, with 20 bases between the two ends. There are 13 residues in the CDR3. Germline V gene sequence: CDR1 SGHVS, CDR2 FQNEAQ. CDR3 coding DNA: TGTGCCACCCAGGACGGGAGAAACTGGGGCTACACCTTC. Protein product: CATQDGRNWGYTF.

This clone was recorded once. As DNA, the CDR3 is TGTGCCACCAGCAAGGGACAGGCTAGCTCTGGGGCCAACGTCCTGACTTTC. It is translated as CATSKGQASSGANVLTF. This chain connects TRBV15 to TRBJ2-6; 8 bases map to TRBD1. This CDR3 has 17 residues. The V gene end was trimmed by 4 bases and the J gene end by 0 bases; junction bases not matched to a gene: 5. Germline assignment: CDR1 LNHNV and CDR2 YYDKDF (reference sequence).

The chain has TRBV15 and TRBJ2-1; 9 bases match TRBD1. The CDR3 consists of 16 residues. V lost 6 bases, J lost 7 bases, and 13 bases stayed unmatched. Germline V gene sequence: CDR1 LNHNV, CDR2 YYDKDF (reference sequence). The CDR3 DNA follows: TGTGCCACCAGGCTGGTGGGACAGGGAGGTGGGAATGAGCAGTTCTTC. Amino acids: CATRLVGQGGGNEQFF.

This chain joins TRBV18 and TRBJ2-7; 9 nucleotides line up with TRBD1. In germline, CDR1 is KGHSH, CDR2 LQKENI. V gave up 2 bases and J gave up 5 bases; unmatched junction bases: 4. The CDR3 sequence is 14 residues long. For the CDR3, the DNA is TGTGCCAGCTCACCAGGGACAGGGTCTAACGAGCAGTACTTC. Its translation is CASSPGTGSNEQYF.

The gene calls are TRBV2 and TRBJ2-7, with D possibly being TRBD1 (6 bases). V was pared by 8 bases and J by 4 bases, with 15 bases between. The CDR3 covers 13 residues. Germline V gene sequence: CDR1 SNHLY, CDR2 FYNNEI. This chain's CDR3 is CASWDTGWYEQYF. The CDR3 DNA reads as TGTGCCAGCTGGGATACAGGGTGGTACGAGCAGTACTTC. The entire variable domain, with the rest obtained from reference TRBV2 and TRBJ2-7, is as follows: EPEVTQTPSHQVTQMGQEVILRCVPISNHLYFYWYRQILGQKVEFLVSFYNNEISEKSEIFDDQFSVERPDGSNFTLKIRSTKLEDSAMYFCASWDTGWYEQYFGPGTRLTVT.

This clone has a single count. The chain carries TRBV10-3 and TRBJ2-7; 7 bases align to TRBD1. This CDR3 is built from 14 residues. The J segment lost 2 bases and the V segment lost 5 bases, leaving 6 bases of the junction unmatched. Germline CDR1 and CDR2: ENHRY and SYGVKD. CDR3 region: CAISSDRLPYEQYF. The CDR3 DNA is TGTGCCATCAGTTCGGACAGGTTGCCCTACGAGCAGTACTTC.